This T cell receptor beta chain was documented in a study of T cells in Graves' hyperthyroidism and ophthalmopathy. RNA transcripts yielded amplified TCR beta CDR3 regions. The TCR CDR3 was amplified in a first-round RT-PCR using the HTBI primer set. MiXCR was run by TCRdb on the multiplex PCR reads, yielding one entry per CDR3 protein. The sample yields fewer than 750,000 distinct CDR3 sequences, 14% to 15% seen once. About this clonotype itself: The antigen is unknown.

CDR3 length equals 15 residues. The V segment lost 1 base and the J segment 9 bases; nucleotides outside the gene matches: 14. Germline CDR1 SQVTM, CDR2 ANQGSEA. Study-level results: A 13 V-J signature model discriminated ophthalmopathy versus stable hyperthyroidism.

The cohort's ophthalmopathy patients, a group with duration under 3 months, had a Clinical Activity Score of at least 3 and a NOSPECS grade of at least 4. Investigators excluded patients with uncontrolled infection, other autoimmune disease, pregnancy or lactation. The sequence was obtained from a middle-aged woman with Graves' ophthalmopathy. The chain is built from TRBV29-1 and TRBJ1-1; 7 bases are shared with TRBD1. Material: blood. CDR3 sequence: CSVEAVHRGTTKAFF. As DNA, the CDR3 is TGCAGCGTTGAAGCCGTTCACAGGGGAACGACCAAAGCTTTCTTT.